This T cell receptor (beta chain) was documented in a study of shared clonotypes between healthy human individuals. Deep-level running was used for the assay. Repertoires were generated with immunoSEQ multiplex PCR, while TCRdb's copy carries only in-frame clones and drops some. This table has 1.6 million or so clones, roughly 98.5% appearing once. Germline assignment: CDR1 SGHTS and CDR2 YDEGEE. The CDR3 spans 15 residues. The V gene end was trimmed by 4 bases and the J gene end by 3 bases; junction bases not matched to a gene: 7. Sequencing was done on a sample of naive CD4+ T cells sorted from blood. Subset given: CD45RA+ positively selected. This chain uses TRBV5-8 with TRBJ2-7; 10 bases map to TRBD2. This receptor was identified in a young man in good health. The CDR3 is CASSPGTSALYEQYF. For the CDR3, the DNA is TGTGCCAGCAGCCCGGGGACTAGCGCACTCTACGAGCAGTACTTC.